This note documents a single T cell receptor (beta chain) sequence. Its antigen remains unidentified. These data come from a study of CXCR3-negative and CXCR3-positive naive CD8 T cells (dated by TCRdb to the late 2010s). In terms of the full investigation: In total, 120 million to 150 million TRB reads were obtained, which works out to roughly 1.5 +/- 0.3 million reads per library. Diversity and physicochemical repertoire analyses were performed on around ten donors pooled from two independent experiments. Naive subsets from several donors and memory cells from 3 donors were included in the TRBV-TRBJ cluster analysis.

Data came from a NextSeq 550. The Human TCR Profiling Kit (MiLaboratory) was used to prepare UMI-labeled 5' RACE TRB cDNA libraries. cDNA synthesis used the entire amount of extracted RNA, and PCR amplification then used the entire amount of cDNA produced. Libraries were prepared in parallel with an identical number of PCR cycles. In the paper's pipeline: MIGEC and MiXCR extracted about 50,000 +/- 10,000 unique UMI-labeled TRB cDNA molecules per library, requiring at least two reads per UMI. Each library averaged around 40,000 +/- 10,000 functional in-frame TRB CDR3 nucleotide clonotypes without stop codons. Diversity metrics, including normalized Shannon-Wiener and Chao1, were computed in VDJtools after downsampling to 5000 UMI-labeled TRB molecules per sample. VDJtools was used to calculate clonotype-size-weighted physicochemical properties of the central five CDR3 residues, namely interaction energy, strength, volume and Kidera factor 4. TCRdb reprocessed the reads; each CDR3 protein sequence makes one entry, and DNA is unavailable. The V and J calls and clone size are TCRdb's, not the authors'. This sample's listing comprises 60,000 to 70,000 distinct CDR3 sequences. Of the sample, about 0.71% is held by the ten largest clones.

For every CD8+ T cell subset, over 250,000 cells were flow-sorted straight into RLT lysis buffer, and each subset was sorted in triplicate. To keep memory contaminants out, a stringent definition of naive CD8+ T cells was applied: CD45RO-CCR7+CD27+CD95-. Peripheral blood mononuclear cells were isolated from buffy coats using standard density gradient centrifugation. A FACSAria III was used to flow-sort naive CD8+ T cells into CXCR3-negative and CXCR3-positive populations. Total RNA was extracted from sorted cells with an RNeasy Mini Kit. General findings and caveats noted by the study authors: Surface CD5, linked to self-reactivity in mice, was comparable between naive subsets; TCR interaction strength was therefore also inferred from TRB CDR3 physicochemical properties. Compared with CXCR3-negative naive cells, CXCR3-positive naive cells had TRB CDR3s with higher hydrophobicity (lower Kidera factor 4), lower energy, and higher strength and volume indices. Similar TRBV-TRBJ usage was shown by naive CXCR3-negative and CXCR3-positive cells from the same donor, whereas distinct patterns were shown by memory cells. Freshly isolated PBMCs were used for most assays because CXCR3 expression partially decreased after cryopreservation. Repertoire diversity was comparably high in both naive subsets but much lower in memory CD8+ T cells.

CDR1 is given as SQVTM and CDR2 as ANQGSEA, both from the germline V gene. Its CDR3 holds 12 amino acids, cysteine through phenylalanine. No nucleotide data were recorded. This clonotype originated in a human donor in good health. Some clones in this sample may be carry-over from other donors' samples. The source material was naive CXCR3+ CD8+ T cells from blood. Reading the label with the study, this specimen's cell subset or site is: CD45RO-CCR7+CD27+CD95- naive CD8+ T cells expressing CXCR3 (TNR3+). The V gene is TRBV29-1 and the J gene is TRBJ2-7; the TCRdb call, TRBD1, lacks DNA for checking. CDR3 loop: CSVEHQGGWQYF.